This T cell receptor (beta chain) stems from a study of shared clonotypes between healthy human individuals. CDR1 is SGHRS and CDR2 is YFSETQ in the germline V gene. The V end lost 3 bases, the J end lost 1 base, and 13 bases lay between the germline ends. The CDR3 consists of 16 residues. The donors, healthy adults who were HIV-negative, had experienced no recent acute infections or vaccinations. Researchers ran the assay at a deep level. Unsorted PBMCs provided DNA that was sequenced on ten immunoSEQ deep assay plates. Original processing methods: Junction-only immunoSEQ sequences carried no quality scores, so filtering differed. Some clones are missing from TCRdb's copy, which holds only in-frame ones; the method was immunoSEQ multiplex PCR. The D gene and trimming were derived from the DNA, and the V and J assignments and clone size from that table. The table lists fewer than 600,000 clones, roughly 83% of them singletons.

Material for sequencing was PBMCs. The TCR sequence derives from a middle-aged woman in good health. Some clones in this sample may be carry-over from other donors' samples. This chain joins TRBV5-1 and TRBJ2-2, with a tentative D call TRBD2 (6 bases). The CDR3 sequence is CASSWEASRNTGELFF. The CDR3 DNA is TGCGCCAGCAGCTGGGAGGCTAGCAGGAACACCGGGGAGCTGTTTTTT.